One and the same sample provided the 10 T cell receptor beta chains below, sequenced in a study of blood T cell repertoires in COVID-19. The assay was immunoSEQ multiplex PCR, and TCRdb's table has in-frame clones only and misses some. The table lists a few hundred thousand clones, 70% to 75% of them singletons. Sequencing was performed on peripheral blood. Receptors were obtained from a woman aged 80 or older with acute or convalescent COVID-19.

V gene TRBV30 combines with J gene TRBJ1-1, with 7 bases identical to TRBD1. Germline V gene sequence: CDR1 GTSNPN, CDR2 SVGIG (reference sequence). Trimming cost V 4 bases and J 0 bases; bases outside gene matches: 2. The CDR3 is 13 residues long. The chain's CDR3 is CAWKGQMNTEAFF. CDR3 nucleotides: TGTGCCTGGAAGGGACAGATGAACACTGAAGCTTTCTTT.

CDR3 sequence: CASSSYTRTDTQYF. Written as DNA, the CDR3 is TGCGCCAGCAGCTCATACACGCGCACAGATACGCAGTATTTT. The gene calls are TRBV5-1 and TRBJ2-3, with unresolved D. CDR1 is SGHRS and CDR2 is YFSETQ in the germline V gene. V lost 3 bases and J lost 1, with 9 bases in between. The CDR3 has 14 residues.

V gene TRBV7-9 combines with J gene TRBJ2-1; 10 bases map to TRBD2. The germline gives CDR1 SEHNR, CDR2 FQNEAQ (reference sequence). The CDR3 is 16 amino acids. V lost 5 bases, J lost 5 bases, and 9 bases stayed unmatched. DNA for the CDR3: TGTGCCAGCAGCATCCTAGGACTAGCGGCCAACAATGAGCAGTTCTTC. Protein product: CASSILGLAANNEQFF.

J is TRBJ2-1 and V is TRBV18; TRBD2 aligns across 10 bases. With V trimmed by 3 bases and J by 9 bases, 8 bases remained unmatched. The CDR3 sequence is 15 residues long. Germline V gene data show CDR1 as KGHSH and CDR2 as LQKENI. The CDR3 region has the DNA TGTGCCAGCTCACCCGGGACTAGCGTGCGGTTTGAGCAGTTCTTC. Translating it yields CASSPGTSVRFEQFF.

The CDR3 sequence: CASSPPTGLTEAFF. For the CDR3, the DNA is TGTGCCAGCAGCCCCCCAACAGGGTTAACTGAAGCTTTCTTT. The chain has TRBV7-9 and TRBJ1-1, with D maybe TRBD1 (6 bases). The CDR3 runs 14 residues. Germline CDR1 SEHNR, CDR2 FQNEAQ (reference sequence). The ends were cut back, 5 bases at V and 5 bases at J, with 15 bases in the middle. Together with reference TRBV7-9 and TRBJ1-1, the CDR3 gives the full variable domain: DTGVSQNPRHKITKRGQNVTFRCDPISEHNRLYWYRQTLGQGPEFLTYFQNEAQLEKSRLLSDRFSAERPKGSFSTLEIQRTEQGDSAMYLCASSPPTGLTEAFFGQGTRLTVV.

This clone was observed a single time. One end of the junction does not line up with germline, which may come from a read error. The V call is TRBV5-1, the J call TRBJ2-7, with 8 bases that match TRBD2. This CDR3 is built from 14 residues. Germline values: CDR1 SGHRS, CDR2 YFSETQ. The CDR3 loop is CASSLRTSSSEQYF. For the CDR3, the DNA is TGCGCCAGCAGCTTGAGGACTAGCTCCTCCGAGCAGTACTTC.

This clone occurred a few times. This chain links TRBV25-1 with TRBJ1-2; D remains ambiguous. Trimming shortened V by 6 bases and J by 6 bases, and 14 bases separated the two germline ends. The CDR3 sequence is 13 residues long. CDR1 and CDR2 from the germline V gene are MGHDK and SYGVNS. The CDR3 reads CASRERAGDGYTF. CDR3 nucleotides: TGTGCCAGCAGAGAGCGGGCAGGAGATGGCTACACCTTC.

This sequence joins TRBV9 and TRBJ1-1; D is unresolved. The CDR3 length is 14 residues. Germline loops: CDR1 SGDLS, CDR2 YYNGEE. V lost 1 base and J 1 base, leaving 8 bases between the germline ends. The CDR3: CASSVISENTEAFF. CDR3 in DNA: TGTGCCAGCAGCGTAATCTCAGAGAACACTGAAGCTTTCTTT.

The chain recombines TRBV6-5 with TRBJ2-1; TRBD1 matches 7 bases. This CDR3 contains 14 residues. J gave up 3 bases and V 7 bases, and 6 bases lay outside the gene matches. In germline, CDR1 is MNHEY, CDR2 SVGAGI. CDR3 protein: CASTKGQYYNEQFF. The CDR3 DNA reads TGTGCCAGCACCAAGGGACAGTACTACAATGAGCAGTTCTTC.

The DNA of the CDR3 is TGCGCCAGCAGCTTGTTCACGGGACAGGGTATTCAGTACTTC. Protein product: CASSLFTGQGIQYF. The chain employs TRBV5-1 and TRBJ2-4, with TRBD1 matching 9 bases. V shed 1 base and J 10 bases; nucleotides not matched to a gene: 6. The CDR3 loop spans 14 amino acids. Looked up from germline, CDR1 is SGHRS and CDR2 is YFSETQ.